These 8 T cell receptor beta chains share one sample of origin, sequenced in a study of CD8+ T cells in alopecia areata. As to treatment: oral pan-JAK inhibitor, 5-10 mg twice daily. Extraction of RNA preceded its reverse transcription into cDNA, which served as the sequencing template. The protocol was immunoSEQ multiplex PCR, while the TCRdb copy is restricted to in-frame clones and leaves out a portion. The sample comprises 150,000 to 200,000 clones, around 64% of which are singletons, and 1.3% rests with the top ten. Here the sequenced sample was CD4+ T cells sorted from blood, taken around week 50, from a patient treated with tofacitinib. The receptor set was obtained from a human donor with alopecia areata.

The rearrangement uses TRBV2 and TRBJ2-3; 10 bases line up with TRBD1. Losses at the gene ends were 6 bases for V and 3 bases for J; bases not matched to a gene: 6. CDR1 and CDR2 (germline): SNHLY, FYNNEI. This CDR3 contains 15 residues. CDR3 coding DNA: TGTGCCAGCAGCGCCGACAGGGGGCAGACAGATACGCAGTATTTT. Translated, it gives CASSADRGQTDTQYF.

V is TRBV30 and J is TRBJ1-1; D is perhaps TRBD1 (6 bases). Per the germline V gene, CDR1 is GTSNPN and CDR2 is SVGIG (reference sequence). Trimming left V 3 bases short and J 4 bases short, with 15 bases between. This CDR3 has 14 residues. The chain's CDR3 is CAWRQSNRATEAFF. Here the CDR3 DNA reads TGTGCCTGGAGACAGAGTAACAGGGCCACTGAAGCTTTCTTT.

This chain connects TRBV29-1 to TRBJ1-2; no clear D gene. The CDR3 contains 11 residues. Germline V CDR1 and CDR2: SQVTM, ANQGSEA. Trimming pared 4 bases from V and 6 bases from J, leaving 9 bases between. Here the CDR3 reads CSVVDTDGYTF. In nucleotides, the CDR3 is TGCAGCGTTGTTGACACGGATGGCTACACCTTC. The full variable domain, rest sourced from reference TRBV29-1 and TRBJ1-2, is SAVISQKPSRDICQRGTSLTIQCQVDSQVTMMFWYRQQPGQSLTLIATANQGSEATYESGFVIDKFPISRPNLTFSTLTVSNMSPEDSSIYLCSVVDTDGYTFGSGTRLTVV.

This clone turned up a few times. The rearrangement links TRBV9 to TRBJ1-6; D gene unclear. The germline CDR1 and CDR2 sequences are SGDLS and YYNGEE. V dropped 0 bases and J dropped 7 bases, with 8 bases sitting between them. The CDR3 is made up of 14 amino acids. The CDR3 is CASSVAVPNSPLHF. Written as DNA, the CDR3 is TGTGCCAGCAGCGTAGCAGTTCCCAATTCACCCCTCCACTTT. Full variable domain (outside the CDR3, taken from reference TRBV9 and TRBJ1-6): DSGVTQTPKHLITATGQRVTLRCSPRSGDLSVYWYQQSLDQGLQFLIQYYNGEERAKGNILERFSAQQFPDLHSELNLSSLELGDSALYFCASSVAVPNSPLHFGNGTRLTVT.

This clone has more than one count but fewer than ten. This chain connects TRBV20-1 to TRBJ1-1; no firm D call. Germline V gives CDR1 DFQATT, CDR2 SNEGSKA (reference sequence). The CDR3 extends over 11 amino acids. Trimming removed 6 bases from V and 1 base from J, with 6 bases in between. For the CDR3, the DNA is TGCAGTGCCCCAAGGAACACTGAAGCTTTCTTT. Its protein product is CSAPRNTEAFF.

The chain employs TRBV2 and TRBJ2-6; D remains unclear. The V end lost 8 bases, the J end lost 0 bases, and 8 bases lay between the germline ends. There are 14 residues in the CDR3. Germline V gene sequence: CDR1 SNHLY, CDR2 FYNNEI. CDR3 DNA: TGTGCCAGCCAGAAGGGCTCTGGGGCCAACGTCCTGACTTTC. This translates into CASQKGSGANVLTF. Based on the CDR3 plus reference TRBV2 and TRBJ2-6, the full variable domain is EPEVTQTPSHQVTQMGQEVILRCVPISNHLYFYWYRQILGQKVEFLVSFYNNEISEKSEIFDDQFSVERPDGSNFTLKIRSTKLEDSAMYFCASQKGSGANVLTFGAGSRLTVL.

The gene calls are TRBV5-1 and TRBJ1-2, with 7 bases that match TRBD1. Trimming took 2 bases from V and 3 from J; bases not matched to a gene: 7. The CDR3 has 15 residues. The germline V gene has CDR1 SGHRS and CDR2 YFSETQ. The CDR3 nucleotides are TGCGCCAGCAGCTTAGGGACAGCGCAAGACTATGGCTACACCTTC. This encodes CASSLGTAQDYGYTF.

The J gene is TRBJ1-6, the V gene TRBV5-6; D is perhaps TRBD1 (5 bases). This CDR3 is 15 amino acids long. Per the germline V gene, CDR1 is SGHDT and CDR2 is YYEEEE. V gave up 3 bases and J gave up 11 bases, with 18 bases separating them. As DNA, the CDR3 is TGTGCCAGCAGCTCAAAAGGGACCTTTGACGCACCCCTCCACTTT. Amino acids: CASSSKGTFDAPLHF.